A single sample gave rise to the 10 T cell receptor beta chains below, sequenced in a study of identical twins. TCRdb analysed the 5' RACE reads with MiXCR anew, one entry per CDR3 protein. The sample yields about 330,000 distinct CDR3 sequences, about 12% seen once. This sample was shared with a second study, whose subject was yellow fever vaccine responses in identical twins.

Source material: CD8+ T cells sorted from blood. The receptors originated from a woman under 30 in good health.

The rearrangement links TRBV21-1 to TRBJ2-4; the D call TRBD1 from the table was never checked on the DNA. TRBV21-1 is assigned pseudogene status. The CDR3 contains 15 residues. CDR3 residues: CASSKVSGAKNIQYF. In DNA, the CDR3 is TGTGCCAGCAGCAAAGTGTCCGGGGCCAAAAACATTCAGTACTTC.

This clonotype was counted ten times or more. The chain links TRBV5-1 to TRBJ2-7, with TRBD1 matching over 7 bases. The ends lost 2 bases at V and 1 base at J; junction bases unmatched: 3. Germline CDR1 is SGHRS and CDR2 is YFSETQ. CDR3 size: 14 residues. DNA of the CDR3: TGCGCCAGCAGCTTTCGGACAGGTTCCTACGAGCAGTACTTC. It is translated as CASSFRTGSYEQYF.

This clonotype was found a few times. The J gene is TRBJ2-3, the V gene TRBV12-3 or TRBV12-4, with 9 bases matching TRBD1. The CDR3 has 15 residues. The trim removed 5 bases at V and 3 bases at J, leaving 6 bases unmatched. CDR3 in DNA: TGTGCCAGCAGTAGAAAGGACAGGGGTACAGATACGCAGTATTTT. It specifies CASSRKDRGTDTQYF.

At least ten counts were recorded for this clonotype. The V and J genes are TRBV7-8 and TRBJ2-2; D uncertain. Germline CDR1 and CDR2: SGHVS and FQNEAQ. The CDR3 length is 13 residues. The germline V and J ends were trimmed by 11 bases and 7 bases, with 17 bases remaining between them. CDR3 in amino acids: CASSGTHGGELFF. For the CDR3, the DNA is TGTGCCTCCTCGGGCACCCACGGCGGGGAGCTGTTTTTT.

The chain is built from TRBV2 and TRBJ2-7; D is unclear. The germline V gene encodes CDR1 SNHLY and CDR2 FYNNEI. V lost 3 bases, J lost 2 bases, and 11 bases lay in between. The CDR3 extends over 14 amino acids. CDR3 DNA sequence: TGTGCCAGCAGTGATGGTAACCGGGCCTACGAGCAGTACGTC. Its protein product is CASSDGNRAYEQYV.

In this sample, this clonotype turned up many times. The rearrangement joins TRBV12-3 or TRBV12-4 to TRBJ2-1; D remains ambiguous. The CDR3 loop spans 15 amino acids. Trimming pared 7 bases from V and 0 bases from J, leaving 13 bases between. CDR3 DNA sequence: TGTGCCAGCACCGTTGCGCGGAGCTCCTACAATGAGCAGTTCTTC. Protein sequence: CASTVARSSYNEQFF.

The chain has TRBV11-2 and TRBJ2-7; 8 nucleotides line up with TRBD2. Germline-derived CDR1 and CDR2 are SGHAT and FQNNGV. J was trimmed by 2 bases and V by 5 bases; bases with no gene match: 17. The CDR3 length is 18 residues. DNA of the CDR3: TGTGCCAGCAGCCTCACCCCCGAACTAGCGGACGTACCCTACGAGCAGTACTTC. This sequence encodes CASSLTPELADVPYEQYF.

This chain links TRBV7-8 with TRBJ1-1; D may be TRBD1 (6 bases). V lost 5 bases and J 4 bases, leaving 14 bases between the germline ends. The CDR3 contains 14 residues. The germline V gene has CDR1 SGHVS and CDR2 FQNEAQ. The CDR3 sequence is CASSPDRFATEAFF. CDR3 DNA: TGTGCCAGCAGCCCAGACAGGTTTGCCACTGAAGCTTTCTTT.

V usage is TRBV4-1 and J usage is TRBJ2-1; 13 bases line up with TRBD2. Germline V gene data show CDR1 as MGHRA and CDR2 as YSYEKL. The ends lost 9 bases at V and 1 base at J; junction bases unmatched: 9. This CDR3 spans 17 amino acids. The CDR3 DNA sequence: TGCGCCAGTTCACTAGCGGGAGGGCCTGGGTCCTACAATGAGCAGTTCTTC. It translates to CASSLAGGPGSYNEQFF.

The rearrangement uses TRBV6-5 and TRBJ2-1; D call uncertain. Looked up from germline, CDR1 is MNHEY and CDR2 is SVGAGI. V shed 6 bases and J shed 8 bases, with 8 bases lying between them. The CDR3 is made up of 11 amino acids. This CDR3 reads CASRTLDEQFF. In DNA, the CDR3 is TGTGCCAGCAGGACACTCGATGAGCAGTTCTTC.